Following are 17 T cell receptor beta chains from one sample sequenced in a study of CD8 T cells in ankylosing spondylitis. Antigens of these TCRs are unknown. Findings and limits, study-wide: Within ankylosing spondylitis blood, a TCR beta motif made up of seven or eight highly homologous variants appeared to be characteristic.

MiXCR, run by TCRdb on the 5' RACE reads, gives a single entry per CDR3 protein. The sample has about 540,000 distinct CDR3 sequences, 9.5% to 15% seen once. The specimen sequenced was blood, either unsorted or a sorted T cell fraction (not recorded which). These receptors were collected from a male donor with ankylosing spondylitis.

The V call is TRBV20-1, the J call TRBJ1-1; no reliable D call. Germline CDR1 DFQATT, CDR2 SNEGSKA (reference sequence). The ends were cut back, 3 bases at V and 4 bases at J, with 12 bases in the middle. The CDR3 contains 13 residues. The chain's CDR3 is CSASFGVGTEAFF. The CDR3 DNA is TGCAGTGCTAGTTTCGGGGTCGGCACTGAAGCTTTCTTT.

This clonotype has only a few counts. The chain recombines TRBV12-3 or TRBV12-4 with TRBJ1-2, with D possibly matching TRBD1 (6 bases). V dropped 1 base and J dropped 5 bases, with 17 bases sitting between them. The CDR3 totals 16 residues. The CDR3 protein is CASSLGPGNQGYGYTF. The CDR3 coding sequence is TGTGCCAGCAGTTTAGGGCCAGGGAATCAGGGGTATGGCTACACCTTC.

The V call is TRBV12-3 or TRBV12-4, the J call TRBJ1-1; no firm D call. Trimming shortened V by 6 bases and J by 0 bases, and 11 bases separated the two germline ends. The CDR3 has 14 residues. The CDR3 is CASRRENMNTEAFF. For the CDR3, the DNA is TGTGCCAGCAGACGGGAGAACATGAACACTGAAGCTTTCTTT.

The sample holds many counts of this clonotype. The rearrangement links TRBV7-9 to TRBJ2-7, with D maybe TRBD1 (5 bases). Germline CDR1 and CDR2: SEHNR and FQNEAQ (reference sequence). The length of the CDR3 is 17 residues. V was pared by 5 bases and J by 0 bases, with 20 bases between. CDR3 coding DNA: TGTGCCAGCAGCGGAAACGGGTGGGGCCACGTCTCCTACGAGCAGTACTTC. It translates to CASSGNGWGHVSYEQYF.

This clonotype has just a few counts. The genes are TRBV20-1 and TRBJ2-2; D uncertain. This CDR3 is 15 amino acids long. V was trimmed by 2 bases and J by 3 bases, leaving 13 bases between them. The germline gives CDR1 DFQATT, CDR2 SNEGSKA (reference sequence). CDR3 region: CSARRQDPYTGELFF. CDR3 in DNA: TGCAGTGCTAGACGTCAGGATCCATACACCGGGGAGCTGTTTTTT.

This clonotype was found many times. The chain recombines TRBV3-1 with TRBJ2-4; a possible D gene is TRBD1 (6 bases). V was cut by 0 bases and J by 0 bases, with 12 bases left in between. The CDR3 consists of 17 residues. CDR1 is LGHDT and CDR2 is YNNKEL in the germline V gene (reference sequence). The CDR3 DNA follows: TGTGCCAGCAGCCAAGACGGACAGAGCGTAGCCAAAAACATTCAGTACTTC. Translating gives CASSQDGQSVAKNIQYF.

The chain recombines TRBV5-5 with TRBJ1-5; no reliable D call. Germline CDR1 is SGHKS and CDR2 is YYEKEE (reference sequence). V was pared by 4 bases and J by 5 bases, with 16 bases between. The CDR3 length is 15 residues. In DNA form, the CDR3 reads TGTGCCAGCAGCCCGGTAAACGGGCTCCATCAGCCCCAGCATTTT. Translating gives CASSPVNGLHQPQHF.

This clonotype was counted a few times. The rearrangement joins TRBV5-6 to TRBJ2-1, with TRBD2 identical over 9 bases. The CDR3 loop spans 14 amino acids. Trimming at V came to 4 bases and at J to 6 bases, leaving 5 bases not matched to a gene. In germline, CDR1 is SGHDT, CDR2 YYEEEE. This CDR3 reads CASSPGLAINEQFF. Here the CDR3 DNA reads TGTGCCAGCAGCCCGGGACTAGCAATCAATGAGCAGTTCTTC.

Ten or more counts support this clonotype. The gene calls are TRBV11-1 and TRBJ2-1; 15 bases are a match to TRBD2. Germline V gene data show CDR1 as SGHAT and CDR2 as FQDESV (reference sequence). Trimming at V came to 3 bases and at J to 8 bases, leaving 8 bases not matched to a gene. This CDR3 is 17 amino acids long. The CDR3 nucleotides read TGTGCCAGCAGCTTGGGACTAGCGGGGGGCCGGGGAGATGAGCAGTTCTTC. Its translation: CASSLGLAGGRGDEQFF.

This clonotype has just a few counts. The V and J genes are TRBV5-1 and TRBJ2-7; D gene ambiguous. V lost 5 bases and J lost 2, with 17 bases in between. The germline V gene has CDR1 SGHRS and CDR2 YFSETQ. This CDR3 contains 15 residues. The CDR3 spells CASRRAGPATYEQYF. The CDR3 DNA is TGCGCCAGCAGGCGTGCTGGGCCTGCGACCTACGAGCAGTACTTC.

This clonotype was found a few times. The genes are TRBV30 and TRBJ1-5, with D unresolved. Germline CDR1 GTSNPN, CDR2 SVGIG (reference sequence). Trimming stripped 2 bases from V and 3 bases from J, with 11 bases between. This CDR3 is built from 14 residues. CDR3 amino acids: CAWSLSSPNQPQHF. CDR3 sequence (DNA): TGTGCCTGGAGTCTGTCGTCCCCCAATCAGCCCCAGCATTTT. The variable domain in full, with the rest retrieved from reference TRBV30 and TRBJ1-5, is SQTIHQWPATLVQPVGSPLSLECTVEGTSNPNLYWYRQAAGRGLQLLFYSVGIGQISSEVPQNLSASRPQDRQFILSSKKLLLSDSGFYLCAWSLSSPNQPQHFGDGTRLSIL.

The rearrangement uses TRBV9 and TRBJ2-6; D tentatively reads TRBD1 or TRBD2 (5 bases each). This CDR3 has 17 amino acids. Germline values: CDR1 SGDLS, CDR2 YYNGEE. V was clipped by 3 bases and J by 4 bases, with 17 bases between them. The CDR3 nucleotides are TGTGCCAGCAGCGCCCTGGGGGTACCGGTCGGGGCCAACGTCCTGACTTTC. Protein: CASSALGVPVGANVLTF.

This rearrangement joins TRBV6-5 to TRBJ2-2; possibly TRBD1 for D (6 bases). This CDR3 contains 15 residues. The V end lost 0 bases, the J end lost 1 base, and 6 bases lay between the germline ends. Germline lookup yields CDR1 MNHEY and CDR2 SVGAGI. In DNA, the CDR3 is TGTGCCAGCAGTTACTCAGGGGGGAACACCGGGGAGCTGTTTTTT. Its protein is CASSYSGGNTGELFF.

This clonotype appeared many times. The rearrangement links TRBV7-2 to TRBJ2-1; D gene uncertain. Germline CDR1 is SGHTA and CDR2 is FQGNSA. Between the trimmed V and J ends, which lost 0 bases and 10 bases, there was a span of 10 bases. This CDR3 has 13 residues. For the CDR3, the DNA is TGTGCCAGCAGCTTAGCCGTCGTCGGGGAGCAGTTCTTC. The encoded protein is CASSLAVVGEQFF.

The V and J genes are TRBV2 and TRBJ2-7; D is ambiguous. Trimming shortened V by 2 bases and J by 0 bases, and 14 bases separated the two germline ends. Germline loops: CDR1 SNHLY, CDR2 FYNNEI. There are 16 residues in the CDR3. The CDR3 reads CASSERVDLSSYEQYV. The DNA of the CDR3 is TGTGCCAGCAGTGAAAGGGTAGATTTGAGCTCCTACGAGCAGTACGTC.

V is TRBV10-2 and J is TRBJ1-4; D is uncertain. V lost 3 bases to trimming and J lost 0 bases, with 5 bases between them. Germline lookup yields CDR1 WSHSY and CDR2 SAAADI. The CDR3 extends over 14 amino acids. CDR3: CASSDMSTNEKLFF. CDR3 DNA: TGCGCCAGCAGTGACATGTCAACTAATGAAAAACTGTTTTTT.

On this clonotype: This CDR3 fails to terminate in the conserved phenylalanine or tryptophan, so it likely reflects a read error. The J gene is TRBJ2-2, the V gene TRBV24-1; 7 nucleotides agree with TRBD1. The junction had 7 bases not matched to a gene; V was cut back by 2 bases and J by 5 bases. CDR3 length equals 16 residues. Germline lookup yields CDR1 KGHDR and CDR2 SFDVKD. CDR3 in DNA: TGTGCCACCAGTGATTCCGCCGGGACAGCTACCGGGGAGCTGTTTTAT. Protein product: CATSDSAGTATGELFY.